The 26 T cell receptor beta chains in this list originate from one sample, sequenced in a study of cytomegalovirus exposure and HLA in healthy donors. The study ran its PCR with 60 Vbeta and 13 Jbeta primers. Assay used: immunoSEQ multiplex PCR; TCRdb lists only in-frame clones, some missing. Recorded here are 100,000 to 150,000 clones; the top ten clones represent 1.5% to 1.7%. Sequencing input: PBMCs. All receptors derive from a woman aged 40 to 49 in good health and CMV-seronegative.

The chain joins TRBV7-3 to TRBJ1-1; tentatively, D is TRBD1 (5 bases). V lost 2 bases, J lost 2 bases, and 9 bases lay in between. The CDR3 spans 14 residues. CDR1 SGHTA and CDR2 FQGTGA come from the germline V gene. The CDR3 spells CASSLGRANTEAFF. The CDR3 region has the DNA TGTGCCAGCAGCTTAGGCAGGGCCAACACTGAAGCTTTCTTT.

This sequence joins TRBV6-1 and TRBJ1-2; no definite D call. The V gene's germline CDR1 is MNHNS and CDR2 SASEGT. The V gene lost 0 bases and the J gene lost 4 bases, with 18 bases spanning the gap. CDR3 length: 17 amino acids. CDR3 sequence reads: CASSEAITRRGGYGYTF. CDR3 in DNA: TGTGCCAGCAGTGAAGCGATTACGAGACGGGGAGGCTATGGCTACACCTTC.

The gene calls are TRBV18 and TRBJ1-5, with D perhaps matching TRBD1 (5 bases). V was shortened by 3 bases and J by 0 bases, with 15 bases between the two germline ends. CDR1 is KGHSH and CDR2 is LQKENI in the germline V gene. This CDR3 contains 17 residues. CDR3 in amino acids: CASSPRMGRDSNQPQHF. CDR3 nucleotides: TGTGCCAGCTCACCCCGCATGGGGCGCGATAGCAATCAGCCCCAGCATTTT.

This chain links TRBV27 with TRBJ1-5; a possible D gene is TRBD1 (5 bases). The CDR3 has 15 residues. V was cut by 7 bases and J by 3 bases, with 16 bases left in between. Looked up from germline, CDR1 is MNHEY and CDR2 is SMNVEV (reference sequence). In nucleotides, the CDR3 is TGTGCCAGCAAGGCCGCGGGGCTCCCCAATCAGCCCCAGCATTTT. It specifies CASKAAGLPNQPQHF.

The chain has TRBV7-9 and TRBJ2-7; D unclear. The CDR3 has 12 amino acids. Germline V gives CDR1 SEHNR, CDR2 FQNEAQ (reference sequence). The V gene lost 1 base and the J gene lost 3 bases, with 4 bases spanning the gap. The DNA of the CDR3 is TGTGCCAGCAGCTTAGAACTCTACGAGCAGTACTTC. It is translated as CASSLELYEQYF.

The V call is TRBV5-8, the J call TRBJ1-6; 9 bases line up with TRBD1. CDR1 is SGHTS and CDR2 is YDEGEE in the germline V gene. The CDR3 is 15 residues long. J was trimmed by 10 bases and V by 4 bases; bases with no gene match: 9. The CDR3 nucleotides are TGTGCCAGCAGCCCCGGGACAGGGAGAGGGTCACCCCTCCACTTT. It yields the protein CASSPGTGRGSPLHF. Combining the CDR3 with reference TRBV5-8 and TRBJ1-6 gives the whole variable domain EAGVTQSPTHLIKTRGQQATLRCSPISGHTSVYWYQQALGLGLQFLLWYDEGEERNRGNFPPRFSGRQFPNYSSELNVNALELEDSALYLCASSPGTGRGSPLHFGNGTRLTVT.

The CDR3 DNA sequence: TGTGCCAGCAGCGTGGGACAGGGGATTCAAGAGACCCAGTACTTC. The encoded protein is CASSVGQGIQETQYF. The chain is built from TRBV9 and TRBJ2-5; 10 bases agree with TRBD1. J was trimmed by 2 bases and V by 2 bases; bases with no gene match: 3. CDR1 is SGDLS and CDR2 is YYNGEE in the germline V gene. The CDR3 is made up of 15 amino acids.

The chain links TRBV5-8 to TRBJ1-1; D is possibly TRBD1 (5 bases). Germline loops: CDR1 SGHTS, CDR2 YDEGEE. The CDR3 runs 13 residues. V was pared by 2 bases and J by 7 bases, with 12 bases between. This CDR3 is CASSFGQGDEAFF. The CDR3 nucleotides read TGTGCCAGCAGCTTCGGGCAGGGTGATGAAGCTTTCTTT.

J is TRBJ2-5 and V is TRBV19, with 8 positions matching TRBD1. The CDR3 length is 15 residues. V was pared by 6 bases and J by 4 bases, with 10 bases of the junction left unmatched. CDR1 and CDR2 (germline): LNHDA, SQIVND (reference sequence). The CDR3 loop reads CASRVDRGSPETQYF. In nucleotides, the CDR3 is TGTGCCAGTAGGGTTGACAGGGGCTCTCCAGAGACCCAGTACTTC.

CDR3 coding DNA: TGTGCCAGCAGGGTACAGGGAGATACCGGGGAGCTGTTTTTT. It is translated as CASRVQGDTGELFF. V usage is TRBV6-1 and J usage is TRBJ2-2; maybe TRBD1 (6 bases). The CDR3 has 14 residues. In germline, CDR1 is MNHNS, CDR2 SASEGT. V was clipped by 6 bases and J by 5 bases, with 13 bases between them.

CDR3 sequence reads: CASEDRVGSPLHF. DNA for the CDR3: TGTGCCAGCGAGGACAGGGTGGGTTCACCCCTCCACTTT. The chain uses TRBV2 and TRBJ1-6; TRBD1 matches at 8 bases. CDR3 length: 13 residues. Germline lookup yields CDR1 SNHLY and CDR2 FYNNEI. With V trimmed by 8 bases and J by 9 bases, 6 bases remained unmatched. The complete variable domain, with remaining parts taken from reference TRBV2 and TRBJ1-6, reads EPEVTQTPSHQVTQMGQEVILRCVPISNHLYFYWYRQILGQKVEFLVSFYNNEISEKSEIFDDQFSVERPDGSNFTLKIRSTKLEDSAMYFCASEDRVGSPLHFGNGTRLTVT.

The chain carries TRBV19 and TRBJ1-1; maybe TRBD1 (6 bases). Trimming removed 8 bases at V and 0 bases at J, with 13 bases between. The CDR3 consists of 14 residues. From germline, CDR1 is LNHDA and CDR2 SQIVND (reference sequence). The CDR3 reads CASSPQGLNTEAFF. The CDR3 region has the DNA TGTGCCAGTTCTCCACAGGGCTTGAACACTGAAGCTTTCTTT.

J is TRBJ1-6 and V is TRBV27; 7 nucleotides agree with TRBD1. After removal of 2 bases from V and 7 bases from J, the junction contained 11 bases not matched to a gene. Germline V lookup: CDR1 MNHEY, CDR2 SMNVEV (reference sequence). This CDR3 is 17 amino acids long. The CDR3 protein is CASSLTFRDSANSPLHF. CDR3 nucleotide sequence: TGTGCCAGCAGTTTAACTTTTAGGGACAGTGCAAATTCACCCCTCCACTTT.

A note on this clone: The same CDR3 also results from other DNA sequences found in this sample. The chain has TRBV5-1 and TRBJ1-1, with D perhaps TRBD1 (6 bases). Germline V CDR1 and CDR2: SGHRS, YFSETQ. The CDR3 loop spans 14 amino acids. The V gene lost 2 bases and the J gene lost 7 bases, with 15 bases spanning the gap. CDR3 protein: CASSFSGGEVEAFF. The CDR3 nucleotides are TGCGCCAGCAGCTTTTCGGGGGGCGAGGTTGAAGCTTTCTTT.

The V call is TRBV9, the J call TRBJ2-7; D not certain. The V gene's germline CDR1 is SGDLS and CDR2 YYNGEE. Trimming cost V 5 bases and J 0 bases, with 12 bases left between them. The CDR3 runs 14 residues. Here the CDR3 reads CASSELVSSYEQYF. The CDR3 DNA is TGTGCCAGCAGTGAACTTGTGAGCTCCTACGAGCAGTACTTC.

This rearrangement joins TRBV10-2 to TRBJ2-7; the match to TRBD2 covers 12 bases. J gave up 4 bases and V 2 bases, and 6 bases lay outside the gene matches. This CDR3 is 16 amino acids long. Per the germline V gene, CDR1 is WSHSY and CDR2 is SAAADI. The CDR3 DNA reads TGCGCCAGCAGTGAGCCTGGACTAGCGGGGACTTACGAGCAGTACTTC. Residues: CASSEPGLAGTYEQYF.

The gene calls are TRBV5-1 and TRBJ1-1, with TRBD1 identical over 7 bases. There are 16 residues in the CDR3. Germline-derived CDR1 and CDR2 are SGHRS and YFSETQ. The trim removed 4 bases at V and 4 bases at J, leaving 13 bases unmatched. The CDR3 loop is CASSLIELTGLTEAFF. The CDR3 DNA reads as TGCGCCAGCAGCCTAATTGAGTTGACAGGGCTCACTGAAGCTTTCTTT.

The chain links TRBV7-9 to TRBJ1-6; perhaps TRBD1 as D (6 bases). Trimming left V 1 base short and J 0 bases short, with 10 bases between. This CDR3 spans 17 amino acids. CDR1 is SEHNR and CDR2 is FQNEAQ in the germline V gene (reference sequence). CDR3 bases: TGTGCCAGCAGCTTAGTGGGAGGGGGCTCCTATAATTCACCCCTCCACTTT. Encoded protein: CASSLVGGGSYNSPLHF.

The chain employs TRBV27 and TRBJ1-4; 7 positions match TRBD1. V lost 3 bases and J lost 7; bases outside the gene matches: 11. The CDR3 is made up of 16 amino acids. Germline CDR1 and CDR2: MNHEY and SMNVEV (reference sequence). The CDR3 region has the DNA TGTGCCAGCAGTTTGGGGGTCAACAGGGGTGGTGAAAAACTGTTTTTT. This sequence encodes CASSLGVNRGGEKLFF.

The chain links TRBV5-4 to TRBJ2-1; 7 bases are a match to TRBD1. The CDR3 is made up of 15 amino acids. Germline values: CDR1 SGHNT, CDR2 YYREEE (reference sequence). J lost 3 bases, V lost 0 bases, and 3 bases had no gene match. CDR3: CASSLEGAIYNEQFF. The CDR3 DNA sequence: TGTGCCAGCAGCTTGGAGGGGGCGATCTACAATGAGCAGTTCTTC. The full variable domain, its missing parts supplied by reference TRBV5-4 and TRBJ2-1, is ETGVTQSPTHLIKTRGQQVTLRCSSQSGHNTVSWYQQALGQGPQFIFQYYREEENGRGNFPPRFSGLQFPNYSSELNVNALELDDSALYLCASSLEGAIYNEQFFGPGTRLTVL.

The chain combines TRBV27 with TRBJ2-5; 8 positions agree with TRBD2. Germline CDR1 MNHEY, CDR2 SMNVEV (reference sequence). The CDR3 consists of 16 residues. The trim removed 3 bases at V and 4 bases at J, leaving 10 bases unmatched. CDR3: CASSFVGGGPGETQYF. In DNA, the CDR3 is TGTGCCAGCAGTTTTGTCGGCGGGGGGCCCGGAGAGACCCAGTACTTC.

The V call is TRBV21-1, the J call TRBJ2-3; the tabulated D call, TRBD1, remains unverified against the DNA. TRBV21-1 is tagged as a pseudogene. This CDR3 region has 15 residues. The DNA for the CDR3 is TGTGCCAGCAGCAAATCACAGATAAACCAAGATACGCAGTATTTT. It encodes CASSKSQINQDTQYF.

V and J are TRBV7-8 and TRBJ2-3, with TRBD2 identical over 10 bases. In germline, CDR1 is SGHVS, CDR2 FQNEAQ. V was clipped by 5 bases and J by 11 bases; unmatched bases: 19. The CDR3 loop spans 17 amino acids. The CDR3 loop reads CASSTTLAGIGHWRQYF. CDR3 DNA sequence: TGTGCCAGCAGCACCACACTAGCGGGGATCGGGCACTGGAGGCAGTATTTT. Combining the CDR3 with reference TRBV7-8 and TRBJ2-3 gives the whole variable domain GAGVSQSPRYKVAKRGQDVALRCDPISGHVSLFWYQQALGQGPEFLTYFQNEAQLDKSGLPSDRFFAERPEGSVSTLKIQRTQQEDSAVYLCASSTTLAGIGHWRQYFGPGTRLTVL.

The V and J genes are TRBV6-1 and TRBJ1-3, with a tentative D call TRBD1 (5 bases). CDR3 length: 14 amino acids. Germline assignment: CDR1 MNHNS and CDR2 SASEGT. The V and J ends lost 5 bases and 4 bases respectively, with 12 bases between them. CDR3 nucleotides: TGTGCCAGCAGTCCGGGGGAGAGCGGAAACACCATATATTTT. This sequence encodes CASSPGESGNTIYF.

This chain joins TRBV13 and TRBJ1-1; weak D call: TRBD1 (6 bases). The CDR3 runs 16 residues. Germline CDR1 PRHDT, CDR2 FYEKMQ (reference sequence). V lost 0 bases to trimming and J lost 0 bases, with 11 bases between them. CDR3 in amino acids: CASSLGPTGLNTEAFF. DNA for the CDR3: TGTGCCAGCAGCTTAGGCCCGACAGGACTGAACACTGAAGCTTTCTTT. The full variable domain, in which reference TRBV13 and TRBJ1-1 provide the parts outside the CDR3, is AAGVIQSPRHLIKEKRETATLKCYPIPRHDTVYWYQQGPGQDPQFLISFYEKMQSDKGSIPDRFSAQQFSDYHSELNMSSLELGDSALYFCASSLGPTGLNTEAFFGQGTRLTVV.

The chain employs TRBV7-2 and TRBJ1-3; D is ambiguous. Germline CDR1 SGHTA, CDR2 FQGNSA. There are 15 residues in the CDR3. Trimming pared 1 base from V and 0 bases from J, leaving 7 bases between. DNA for the CDR3: TGTGCCAGCAGCTTAGATACGGGCTCTGGAAACACCATATATTTT. It yields the protein CASSLDTGSGNTIYF.